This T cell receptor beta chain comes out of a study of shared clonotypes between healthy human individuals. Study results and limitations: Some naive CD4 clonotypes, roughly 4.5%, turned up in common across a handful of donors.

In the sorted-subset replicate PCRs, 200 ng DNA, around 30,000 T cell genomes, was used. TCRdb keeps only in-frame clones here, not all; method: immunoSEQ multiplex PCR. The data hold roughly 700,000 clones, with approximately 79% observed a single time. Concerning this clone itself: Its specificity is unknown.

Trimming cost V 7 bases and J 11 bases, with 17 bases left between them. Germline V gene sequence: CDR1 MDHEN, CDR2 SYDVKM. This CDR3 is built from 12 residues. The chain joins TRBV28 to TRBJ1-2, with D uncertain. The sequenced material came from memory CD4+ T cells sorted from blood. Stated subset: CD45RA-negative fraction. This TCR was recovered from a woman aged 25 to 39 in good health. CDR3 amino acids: CASTMSDSGYTF. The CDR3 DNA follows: TGTGCCAGCACAATGTCAGATAGCGGTTACACCTTC.